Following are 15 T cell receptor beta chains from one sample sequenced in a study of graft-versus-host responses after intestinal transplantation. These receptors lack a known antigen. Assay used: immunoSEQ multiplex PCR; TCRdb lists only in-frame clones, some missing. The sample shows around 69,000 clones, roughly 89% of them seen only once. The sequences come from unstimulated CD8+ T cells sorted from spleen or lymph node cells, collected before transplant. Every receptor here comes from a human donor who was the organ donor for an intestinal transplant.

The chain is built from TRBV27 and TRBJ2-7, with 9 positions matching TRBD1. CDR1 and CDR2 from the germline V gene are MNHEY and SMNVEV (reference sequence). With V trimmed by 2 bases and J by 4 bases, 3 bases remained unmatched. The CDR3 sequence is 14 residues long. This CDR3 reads CASSLGQGLYEQYV. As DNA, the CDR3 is TGTGCCAGCAGTTTAGGACAGGGGCTTTACGAGCAGTACGTC.

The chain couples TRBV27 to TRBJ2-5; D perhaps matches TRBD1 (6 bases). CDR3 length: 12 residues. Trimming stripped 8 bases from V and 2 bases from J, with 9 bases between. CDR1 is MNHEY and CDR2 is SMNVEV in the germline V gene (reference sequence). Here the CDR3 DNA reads TGTGCCAGCTGGGGACAACAAGAGACCCAGTACTTC. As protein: CASWGQQETQYF.

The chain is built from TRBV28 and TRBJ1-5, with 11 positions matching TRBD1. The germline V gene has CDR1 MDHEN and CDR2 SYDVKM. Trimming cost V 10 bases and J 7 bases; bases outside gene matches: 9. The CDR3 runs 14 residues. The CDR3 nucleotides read TGTGCCATCAATGGACAGGGGGCAGTCCAGCCCCAGCATTTT. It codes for CAINGQGAVQPQHF. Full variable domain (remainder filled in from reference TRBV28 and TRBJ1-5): DVKVTQSSRYLVKRTGEKVFLECVQDMDHENMFWYRQDPGLGLRLIYFSYDVKMKEKGDIPEGYSVSREKKERFSLILESASTNQTSMYLCAINGQGAVQPQHFGDGTRLSIL.

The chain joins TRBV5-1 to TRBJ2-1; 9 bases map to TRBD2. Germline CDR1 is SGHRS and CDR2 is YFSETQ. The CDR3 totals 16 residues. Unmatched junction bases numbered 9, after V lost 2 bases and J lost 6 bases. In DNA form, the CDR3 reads TGCGCCAGCAGCTTCCTAGCGGGGCCCGGGGGCAATGAGCAGTTCTTC. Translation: CASSFLAGPGGNEQFF.

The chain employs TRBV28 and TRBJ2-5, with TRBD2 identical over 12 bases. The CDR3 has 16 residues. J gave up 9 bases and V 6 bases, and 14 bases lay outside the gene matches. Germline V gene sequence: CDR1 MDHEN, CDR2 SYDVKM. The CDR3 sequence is CASRYRLAGALLAQYF. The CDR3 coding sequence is TGTGCCAGCAGGTACAGACTAGCGGGGGCCTTGTTGGCCCAGTACTTC.

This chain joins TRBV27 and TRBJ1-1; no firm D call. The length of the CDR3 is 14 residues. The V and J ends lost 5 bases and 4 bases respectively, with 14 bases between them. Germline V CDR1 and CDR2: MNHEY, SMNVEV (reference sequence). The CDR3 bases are TGTGCCAGCAGTCAACCCCGTGGGAGCACTGAAGCTTTCTTT. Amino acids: CASSQPRGSTEAFF.

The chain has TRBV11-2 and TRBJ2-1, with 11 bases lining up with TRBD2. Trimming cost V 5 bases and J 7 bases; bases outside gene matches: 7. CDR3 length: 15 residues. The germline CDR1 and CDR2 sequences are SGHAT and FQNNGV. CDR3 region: CASSQGLAELNEQFF. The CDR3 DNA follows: TGTGCCAGCAGCCAGGGACTAGCGGAGTTAAATGAGCAGTTCTTC.

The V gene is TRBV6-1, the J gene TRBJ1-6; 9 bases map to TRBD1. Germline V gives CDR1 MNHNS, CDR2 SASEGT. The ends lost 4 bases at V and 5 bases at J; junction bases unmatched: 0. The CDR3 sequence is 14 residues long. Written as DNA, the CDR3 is TGTGCCAGCAGTGGACAGGGGGATAATTCACCCCTCCACTTT. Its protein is CASSGQGDNSPLHF.

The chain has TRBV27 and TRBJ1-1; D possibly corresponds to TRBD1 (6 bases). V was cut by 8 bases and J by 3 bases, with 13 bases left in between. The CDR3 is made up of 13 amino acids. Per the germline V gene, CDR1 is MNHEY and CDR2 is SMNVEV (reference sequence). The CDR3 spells CASGRGADTEAFF. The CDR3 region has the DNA TGTGCCAGCGGACGGGGGGCGGACACTGAAGCTTTCTTT.

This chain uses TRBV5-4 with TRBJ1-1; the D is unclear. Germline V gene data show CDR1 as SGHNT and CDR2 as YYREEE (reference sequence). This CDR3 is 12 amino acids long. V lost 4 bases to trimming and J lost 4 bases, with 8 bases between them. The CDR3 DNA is TGTGCCAGCAGCCTCCTCGGCACTGAAGCTTTCTTT. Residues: CASSLLGTEAFF.

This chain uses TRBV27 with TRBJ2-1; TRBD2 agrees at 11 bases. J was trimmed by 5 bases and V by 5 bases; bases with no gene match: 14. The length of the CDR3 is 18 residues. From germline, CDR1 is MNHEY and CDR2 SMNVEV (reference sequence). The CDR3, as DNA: TGTGCCAGCAGTATCCGAACGGGCCTAGCGGGGGGAGACAATGAGCAGTTCTTC. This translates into CASSIRTGLAGGDNEQFF.

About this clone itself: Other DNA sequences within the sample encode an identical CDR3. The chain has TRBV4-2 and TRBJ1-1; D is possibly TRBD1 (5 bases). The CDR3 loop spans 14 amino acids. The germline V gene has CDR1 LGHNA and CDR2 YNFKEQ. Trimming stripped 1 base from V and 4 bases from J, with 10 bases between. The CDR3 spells CASSQGGGGTEAFF. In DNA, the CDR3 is TGTGCCAGCAGCCAAGGTGGGGGAGGCACTGAAGCTTTCTTT.

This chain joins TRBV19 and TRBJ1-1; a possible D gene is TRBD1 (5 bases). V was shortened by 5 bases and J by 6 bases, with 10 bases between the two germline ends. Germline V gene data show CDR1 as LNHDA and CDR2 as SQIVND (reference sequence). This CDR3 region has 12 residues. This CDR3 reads CASSGQVAEAFF. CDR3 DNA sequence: TGTGCCAGTAGTGGACAAGTGGCTGAAGCTTTCTTT.

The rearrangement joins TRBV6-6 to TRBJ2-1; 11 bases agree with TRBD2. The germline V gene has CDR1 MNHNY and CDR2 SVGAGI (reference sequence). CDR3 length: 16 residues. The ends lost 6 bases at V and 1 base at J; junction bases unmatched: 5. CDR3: CASSRGTSGSYNEQFF. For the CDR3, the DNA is TGTGCCAGCAGCCGAGGGACTAGCGGTTCCTACAATGAGCAGTTCTTC.

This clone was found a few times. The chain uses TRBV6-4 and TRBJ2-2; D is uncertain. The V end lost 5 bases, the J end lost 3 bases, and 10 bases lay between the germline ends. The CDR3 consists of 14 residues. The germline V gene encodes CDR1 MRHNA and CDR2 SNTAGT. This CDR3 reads CASSRSIDTGELFF. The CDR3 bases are TGTGCCAGCAGTCGATCGATAGACACCGGGGAGCTGTTTTTT.